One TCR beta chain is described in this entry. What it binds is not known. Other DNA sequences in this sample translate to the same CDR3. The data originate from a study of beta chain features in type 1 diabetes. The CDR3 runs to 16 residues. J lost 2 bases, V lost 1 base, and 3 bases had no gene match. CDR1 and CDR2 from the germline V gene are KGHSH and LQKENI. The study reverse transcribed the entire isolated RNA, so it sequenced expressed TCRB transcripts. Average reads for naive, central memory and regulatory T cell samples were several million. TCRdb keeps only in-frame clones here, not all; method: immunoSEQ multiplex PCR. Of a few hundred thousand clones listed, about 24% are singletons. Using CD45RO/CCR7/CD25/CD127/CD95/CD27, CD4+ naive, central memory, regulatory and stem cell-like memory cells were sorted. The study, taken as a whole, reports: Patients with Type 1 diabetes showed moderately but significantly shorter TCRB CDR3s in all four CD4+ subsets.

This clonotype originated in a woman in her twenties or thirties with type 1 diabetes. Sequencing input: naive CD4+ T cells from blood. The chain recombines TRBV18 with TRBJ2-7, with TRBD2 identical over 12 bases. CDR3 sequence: CASSPLLAGGPYEQYF. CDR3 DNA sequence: TGTGCCAGCTCACCACTCCTAGCGGGAGGGCCCTACGAGCAGTACTTC.